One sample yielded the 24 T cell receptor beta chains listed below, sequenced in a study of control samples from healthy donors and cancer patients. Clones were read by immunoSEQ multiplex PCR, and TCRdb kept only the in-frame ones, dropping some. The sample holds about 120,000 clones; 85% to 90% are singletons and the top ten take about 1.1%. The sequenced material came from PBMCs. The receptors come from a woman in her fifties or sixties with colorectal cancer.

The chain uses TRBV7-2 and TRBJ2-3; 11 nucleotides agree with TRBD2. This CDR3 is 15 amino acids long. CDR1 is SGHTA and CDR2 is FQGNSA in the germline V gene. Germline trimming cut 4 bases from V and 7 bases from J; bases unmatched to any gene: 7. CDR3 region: CASSSTSGGFYTQYF. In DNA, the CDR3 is TGTGCCAGCAGCTCCACTAGCGGGGGATTTTATACGCAGTATTTT.

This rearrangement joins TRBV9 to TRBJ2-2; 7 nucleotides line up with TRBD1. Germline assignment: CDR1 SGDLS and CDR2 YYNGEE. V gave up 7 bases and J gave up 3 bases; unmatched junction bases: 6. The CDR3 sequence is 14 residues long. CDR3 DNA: TGTGCCAGCGAGGACAGGTCGGACACCGGGGAGCTGTTTTTT. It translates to CASEDRSDTGELFF.

The CDR3 sequence: CASKRDTNTEAFF. In DNA, the CDR3 is TGTGCCAGCAAAAGGGACACGAACACTGAAGCTTTCTTT. The chain joins TRBV2 to TRBJ1-1; maybe TRBD1 (6 bases). The germline CDR1 and CDR2 sequences are SNHLY and FYNNEI. The length of the CDR3 is 13 residues. Trimming cost V 7 bases and J 1 base, with 10 bases left between them.

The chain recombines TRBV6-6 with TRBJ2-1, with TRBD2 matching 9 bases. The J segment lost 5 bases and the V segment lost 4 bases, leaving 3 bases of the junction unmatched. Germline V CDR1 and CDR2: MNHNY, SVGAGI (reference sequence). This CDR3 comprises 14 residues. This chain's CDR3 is CASSFSGGHNEQFF. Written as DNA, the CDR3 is TGTGCCAGCAGTTTTAGCGGGGGCCACAATGAGCAGTTCTTC.

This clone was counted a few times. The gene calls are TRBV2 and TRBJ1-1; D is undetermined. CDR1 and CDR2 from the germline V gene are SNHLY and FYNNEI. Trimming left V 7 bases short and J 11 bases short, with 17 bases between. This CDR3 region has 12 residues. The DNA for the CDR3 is TGTGCCAGCACCATCGCGGCGGGGATGGCTTTCTTT. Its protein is CASTIAAGMAFF.

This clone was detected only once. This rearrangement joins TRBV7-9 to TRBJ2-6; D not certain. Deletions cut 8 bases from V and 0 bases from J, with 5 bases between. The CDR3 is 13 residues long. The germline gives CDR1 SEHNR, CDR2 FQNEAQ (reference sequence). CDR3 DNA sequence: TGTGCCAGCGTGGGCTCTGGGGCCAACGTCCTGACTTTC. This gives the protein CASVGSGANVLTF.

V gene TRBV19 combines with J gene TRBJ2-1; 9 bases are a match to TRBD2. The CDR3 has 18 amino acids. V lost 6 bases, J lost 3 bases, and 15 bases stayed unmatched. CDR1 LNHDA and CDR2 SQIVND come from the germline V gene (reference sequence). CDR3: CASRRGTSSKTFYNEQFF. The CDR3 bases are TGTGCCAGTAGACGGGGGACTAGCTCGAAAACTTTCTACAATGAGCAGTTCTTC. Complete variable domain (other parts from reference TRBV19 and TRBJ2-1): DGGITQSPKYLFRKEGQNVTLSCEQNLNHDAMYWYRQDPGQGLRLIYYSQIVNDFQKGDIAEGYSVSREKKESFPLTVTSAQKNPTAFYLCASRRGTSSKTFYNEQFFGPGTRLTVL.

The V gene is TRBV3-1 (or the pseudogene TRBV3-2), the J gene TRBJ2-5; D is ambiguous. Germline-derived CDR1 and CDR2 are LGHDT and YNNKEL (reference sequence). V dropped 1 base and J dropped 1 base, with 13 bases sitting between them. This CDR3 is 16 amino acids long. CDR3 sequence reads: CASSQGRRMVQETQYF. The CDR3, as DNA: TGTGCCAGCAGCCAAGGCCGCCGGATGGTCCAAGAGACCCAGTACTTC.

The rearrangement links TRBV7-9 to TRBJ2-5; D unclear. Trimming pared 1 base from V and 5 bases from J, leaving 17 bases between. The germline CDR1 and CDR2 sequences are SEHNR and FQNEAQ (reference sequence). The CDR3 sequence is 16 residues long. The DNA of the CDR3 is TGTGCCAGCAGCTTAGAGGGCGCGGTCCTGCCCGAGACCCAGTACTTC. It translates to CASSLEGAVLPETQYF.

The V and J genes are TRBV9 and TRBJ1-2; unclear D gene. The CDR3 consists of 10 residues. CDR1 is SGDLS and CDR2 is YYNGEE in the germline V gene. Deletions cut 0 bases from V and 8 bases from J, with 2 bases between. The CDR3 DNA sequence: TGTGCCAGCAGCGTAGCCGGCTACACCTTC. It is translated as CASSVAGYTF.

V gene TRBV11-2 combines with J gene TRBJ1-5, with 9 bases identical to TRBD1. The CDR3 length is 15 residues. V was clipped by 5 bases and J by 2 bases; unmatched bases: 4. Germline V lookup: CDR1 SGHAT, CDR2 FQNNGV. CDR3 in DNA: TGTGCCAGCAGCCCTGGGACAGGGCGCAATCAGCCCCAGCATTTT. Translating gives CASSPGTGRNQPQHF.

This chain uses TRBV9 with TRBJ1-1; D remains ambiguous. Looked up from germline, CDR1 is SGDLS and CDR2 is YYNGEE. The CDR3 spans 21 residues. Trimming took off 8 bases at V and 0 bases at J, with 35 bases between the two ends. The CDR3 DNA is TGTGCCAGTCTCTCAAGTCAGGAATCCGACGTTGATAGTCCAATGAACACTGAAGCTTTCTTT. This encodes CASLSSQESDVDSPMNTEAFF.

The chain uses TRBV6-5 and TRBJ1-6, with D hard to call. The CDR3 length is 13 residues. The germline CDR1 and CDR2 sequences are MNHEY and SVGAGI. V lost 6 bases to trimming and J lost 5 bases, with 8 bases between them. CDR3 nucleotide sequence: TGTGCCAGCAGCCAACAGCATAATTCACCCCTCCACTTT. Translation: CASSQQHNSPLHF.

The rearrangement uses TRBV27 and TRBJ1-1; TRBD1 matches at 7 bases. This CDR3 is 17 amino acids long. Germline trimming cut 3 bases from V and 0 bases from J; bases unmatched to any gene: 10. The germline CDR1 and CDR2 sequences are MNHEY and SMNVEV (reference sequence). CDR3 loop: CASSLTRGNYVNTEAFF. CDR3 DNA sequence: TGTGCCAGCAGTTTGACCAGGGGGAATTACGTGAACACTGAAGCTTTCTTT.

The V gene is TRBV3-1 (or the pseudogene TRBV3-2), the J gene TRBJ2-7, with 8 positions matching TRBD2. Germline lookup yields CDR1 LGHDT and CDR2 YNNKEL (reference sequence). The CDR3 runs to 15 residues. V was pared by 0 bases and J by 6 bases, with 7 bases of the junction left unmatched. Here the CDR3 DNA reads TGTGCCAGCAGCCAAGATTGGGCGGGGGGTGGCGAGCAGTACTTC. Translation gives CASSQDWAGGGEQYF.

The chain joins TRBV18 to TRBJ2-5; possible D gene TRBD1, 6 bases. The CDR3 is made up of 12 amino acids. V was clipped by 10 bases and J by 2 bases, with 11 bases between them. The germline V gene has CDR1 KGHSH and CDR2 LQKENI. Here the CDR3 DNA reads TGTGCCACCGGGACAAGACAAGAGACCCAGTACTTC. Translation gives CATGTRQETQYF. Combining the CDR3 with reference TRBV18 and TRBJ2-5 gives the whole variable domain NAGVMQNPRHLVRRRGQEARLRCSPMKGHSHVYWYRQLPEEGLKFMVYLQKENIIDESGMPKERFSAEFPKEGPSILRIQQVVRGDSAAYFCATGTRQETQYFGPGTRLLVL.

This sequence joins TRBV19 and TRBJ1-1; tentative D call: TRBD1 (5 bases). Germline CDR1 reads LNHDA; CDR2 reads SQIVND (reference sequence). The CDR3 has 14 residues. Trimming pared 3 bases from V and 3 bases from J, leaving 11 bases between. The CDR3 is CASSIGGVHTEAFF. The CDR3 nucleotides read TGTGCCAGTAGTATCGGGGGAGTTCACACTGAAGCTTTCTTT. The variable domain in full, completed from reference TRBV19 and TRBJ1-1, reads DGGITQSPKYLFRKEGQNVTLSCEQNLNHDAMYWYRQDPGQGLRLIYYSQIVNDFQKGDIAEGYSVSREKKESFPLTVTSAQKNPTAFYLCASSIGGVHTEAFFGQGTRLTVV.

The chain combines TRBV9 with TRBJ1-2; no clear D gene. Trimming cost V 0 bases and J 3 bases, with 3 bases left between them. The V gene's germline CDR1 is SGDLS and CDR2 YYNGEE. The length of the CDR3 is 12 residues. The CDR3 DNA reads TGTGCCAGCAGCGTAGACGACTATGGCTACACCTTC. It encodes CASSVDDYGYTF.

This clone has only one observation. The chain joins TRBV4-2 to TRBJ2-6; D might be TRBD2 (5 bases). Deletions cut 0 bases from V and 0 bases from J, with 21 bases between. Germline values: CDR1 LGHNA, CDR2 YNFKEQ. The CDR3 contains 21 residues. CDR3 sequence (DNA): TGTGCCAGCAGCCAAGATCGAGCGGCAGGTATTTTTGTCTCTGGGGCCAACGTCCTGACTTTC. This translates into CASSQDRAAGIFVSGANVLTF.

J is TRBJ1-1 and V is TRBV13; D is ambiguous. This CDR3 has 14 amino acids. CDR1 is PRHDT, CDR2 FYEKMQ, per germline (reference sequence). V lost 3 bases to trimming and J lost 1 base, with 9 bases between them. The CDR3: CASSLVQPNTEAFF. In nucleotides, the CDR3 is TGTGCCAGCAGCTTGGTTCAGCCGAACACTGAAGCTTTCTTT.

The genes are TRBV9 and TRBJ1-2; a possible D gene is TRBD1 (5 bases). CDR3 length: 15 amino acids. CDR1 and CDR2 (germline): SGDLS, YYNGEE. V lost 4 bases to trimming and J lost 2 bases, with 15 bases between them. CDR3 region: CASSPQGNLNYGYTF. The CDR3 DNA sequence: TGTGCCAGCAGCCCTCAGGGCAATCTAAACTATGGCTACACCTTC.

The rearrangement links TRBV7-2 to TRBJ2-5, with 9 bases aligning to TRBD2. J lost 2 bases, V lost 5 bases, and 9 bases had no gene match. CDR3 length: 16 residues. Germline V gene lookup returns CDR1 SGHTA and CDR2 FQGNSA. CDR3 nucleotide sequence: TGTGCCAGCAGCCGCAGTGGACTAGCGAATCAAGAGACCCAGTACTTC. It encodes CASSRSGLANQETQYF.

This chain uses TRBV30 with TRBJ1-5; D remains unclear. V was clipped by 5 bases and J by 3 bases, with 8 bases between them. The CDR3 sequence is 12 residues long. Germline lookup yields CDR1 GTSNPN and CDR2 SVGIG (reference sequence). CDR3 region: CAWAHPNQPQHF. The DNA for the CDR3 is TGTGCCTGGGCCCATCCCAATCAGCCCCAGCATTTT.

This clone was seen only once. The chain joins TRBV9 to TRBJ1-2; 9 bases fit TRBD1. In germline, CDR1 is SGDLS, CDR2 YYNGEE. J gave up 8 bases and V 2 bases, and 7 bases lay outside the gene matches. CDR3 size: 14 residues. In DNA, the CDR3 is TGTGCCAGCAGCGTCTCGGGACAGGGAGGAGGCTACACCTTC. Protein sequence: CASSVSGQGGGYTF.